Shown below are 28 T cell receptor beta chains from a single sample sequenced in a study of blood T cell repertoires in COVID-19. Data came from immunoSEQ multiplex PCR; TCRdb stores just in-frame clones and leaves some out. This sample has roughly 210,000 clones, with 80% to 90% found just once. Sequencing used peripheral blood. These receptors all stem from a woman aged 80 or over with COVID-19, enrolled during active disease.

This chain links TRBV5-1 with TRBJ2-4, with 8 bases lining up with TRBD2. CDR3 length: 17 residues. The trim removed 4 bases at V and 0 bases at J, leaving 9 bases unmatched. Germline values: CDR1 SGHRS, CDR2 YFSETQ. The CDR3 DNA follows: TGCGCCAGCAGCCACCTAAGCGGGGGAGTAGCCAAAAACATTCAGTACTTC. Encoded protein: CASSHLSGGVAKNIQYF.

The chain recombines TRBV5-1 with TRBJ2-2; D may be TRBD2 (6 bases). This CDR3 is 17 amino acids long. Germline assignment: CDR1 SGHRS and CDR2 YFSETQ. V gave up 5 bases and J gave up 2 bases, with 19 bases separating them. The CDR3 sequence: CASSRGWTNDNTGELFF. The CDR3 region has the DNA TGCGCCAGCAGTCGCGGATGGACTAATGATAACACCGGGGAGCTGTTTTTT. Full variable domain (remainder filled in from reference TRBV5-1 and TRBJ2-2): KAGVTQTPRYLIKTRGQQVTLSCSPISGHRSVSWYQQTPGQGLQFLFEYFSETQRNKGNFPGRFSGRQFSNSRSEMNVSTLELGDSALYLCASSRGWTNDNTGELFFGEGSRLTVL.

This clone was recorded only once. The chain combines TRBV4-3 with TRBJ2-5; 8 bases fit TRBD1. The CDR3 runs to 22 residues. Germline lookup yields CDR1 LGHNA and CDR2 YSLEER. V dropped 0 bases and J dropped 4; count of bases not matched to a gene: 25. CDR3 protein: CASSQDPSQGAPILPRGETQYF. The CDR3 DNA follows: TGCGCCAGCAGCCAAGACCCGTCCCAGGGGGCGCCTATTCTGCCCCGAGGAGAGACCCAGTACTTC.

The rearrangement joins TRBV11-2 to TRBJ1-1; D is uncertain. The CDR3 consists of 12 residues. CDR1 SGHAT and CDR2 FQNNGV come from the germline V gene. Trimming pared 1 base from V and 9 bases from J, leaving 9 bases between. The CDR3 region is CASSLGVSQAFF. The CDR3, as DNA: TGTGCCAGCAGCTTAGGAGTGTCCCAAGCTTTCTTT.

The rearrangement uses TRBV6-5 and TRBJ2-5; weak D call: TRBD2 (6 bases). Germline loops: CDR1 MNHEY, CDR2 SVGAGI. This CDR3 has 15 residues. Between the trimmed V and J ends, which lost 0 bases and 2 bases, there was a span of 10 bases. CDR3 in DNA: TGTGCCAGCAGTTACTCGCCCGGACTACAAGAGACCCAGTACTTC. Translated: CASSYSPGLQETQYF.

This chain uses TRBV18 with TRBJ2-7, with a weak D call TRBD1 (5 bases). Trimming pared 1 base from V and 4 bases from J, leaving 11 bases between. The CDR3 has 14 residues. In germline, CDR1 is KGHSH, CDR2 LQKENI. CDR3 in amino acids: CASSPLQGSYEQYF. The CDR3 nucleotides read TGTGCCAGCTCACCACTTCAGGGCTCATACGAGCAGTACTTC.

This sequence joins TRBV6-5 and TRBJ2-1; D possibly corresponds to TRBD1 (5 bases). CDR1 is MNHEY, CDR2 SVGAGI, per germline. Trimming took off 6 bases at V and 0 bases at J, with 12 bases between the two ends. The CDR3 is made up of 15 amino acids. The CDR3 here is CASSPTESSYNEQFF. CDR3 sequence (DNA): TGTGCCAGCAGCCCGACAGAGAGCTCCTACAATGAGCAGTTCTTC.

In its sample, this clone was seen a few times. The J gene is TRBJ1-2, the V gene TRBV25-1, with 8 positions matching TRBD1. The V segment lost 6 bases and the J segment 5 bases; nucleotides outside the gene matches: 8. This CDR3 comprises 14 residues. Germline CDR1 is MGHDK and CDR2 is SYGVNS. Here the CDR3 DNA reads TGTGCCAGCAGGTCGACAGGGGATGGGTATGGCTACACCTTC. It encodes CASRSTGDGYGYTF.

The chain joins TRBV3-1 (or the pseudogene TRBV3-2) to TRBJ1-2; D is undetermined. Trimming removed 1 base from V and 2 bases from J, with 5 bases in between. Germline lookup yields CDR1 LGHDT and CDR2 YNNKEL (reference sequence). The CDR3 runs to 13 residues. Here the CDR3 DNA reads TGTGCCAGCAGCCAAGTGACAAACTATGGCTACACCTTC. Translated: CASSQVTNYGYTF.

The rearrangement uses TRBV19 and TRBJ2-7, with D possibly being TRBD2 (5 bases). The CDR3 loop spans 14 amino acids. Trimming cost V 6 bases and J 2 bases, with 14 bases left between them. The germline CDR1 and CDR2 sequences are LNHDA and SQIVND (reference sequence). This CDR3 reads CASRKKAGTYEQYF. Written as DNA, the CDR3 is TGTGCCAGTAGGAAGAAGGCCGGGACCTACGAGCAGTACTTC.

This clone was counted only a few times. The V gene is TRBV30, the J gene TRBJ2-1, with D possibly being TRBD2 (6 bases). The length of the CDR3 is 11 residues. Germline V CDR1 and CDR2: GTSNPN, SVGIG (reference sequence). V lost 8 bases and J 6 bases, leaving 11 bases between the germline ends. The CDR3 DNA is TGTGCCGGCCATAGCGGCAATGAGCAGTTCTTC. Translating it yields CAGHSGNEQFF.

The gene calls are TRBV27 and TRBJ2-3; TRBD2 matches at 12 bases. CDR1 and CDR2 from the germline V gene are MNHEY and SMNVEV (reference sequence). This CDR3 spans 14 amino acids. Trimming took 8 bases from V and 1 from J; bases not matched to a gene: 1. The CDR3 DNA reads as TGTGCCAGCCGACTAGCGGGGGGCACAGATACGCAGTATTTT. It codes for CASRLAGGTDTQYF.

The genes are TRBV24-1 and TRBJ2-3; TRBD2 matches 11 bases. Germline V gene data show CDR1 as KGHDR and CDR2 as SFDVKD. V lost 1 base, J lost 3 bases, and 2 bases stayed unmatched. The CDR3 sequence is 16 residues long. The CDR3 coding sequence is TGTGCCACCAGTGATTTCGCTAGCGGGGGGACAGATACGCAGTATTTT. This encodes CATSDFASGGTDTQYF.

This clone appeared once. J is TRBJ2-3 and V is TRBV6-1; D uncertain. This CDR3 has 17 residues. Trimming removed 2 bases from V and 1 base from J, with 16 bases in between. The germline V gene has CDR1 MNHNS and CDR2 SASEGT. Written as DNA, the CDR3 is TGTGCCAGCAGTGAACCCTCGGGTGGTAAGGGCACAGATACGCAGTATTTT. Translation: CASSEPSGGKGTDTQYF.

About this clone itself: A junction boundary mismatches the germline segment, possibly from a read error. The genes are TRBV11-2 and TRBJ1-4, with D unclear. The CDR3 extends over 16 amino acids. Germline V lookup: CDR1 SGHAT, CDR2 FQNNGV. CDR3 DNA sequence: TGTGTCAGCAGCTCTCACCGCGCAGAAGACACTGGAAAACTGTTTTTT. It encodes CVSSSHRAEDTGKLFF.

CDR3 protein: CASSLAWGQANYGYTF. The CDR3 nucleotides are TGTGCCAGCAGCTTGGCTTGGGGACAGGCTAACTATGGCTACACCTTC. The chain has TRBV5-6 and TRBJ1-2; TRBD1 aligns across 8 bases. Unmatched junction bases numbered 4, after V lost 0 bases and J lost 0 bases. The CDR3 runs to 16 residues. Germline V lookup: CDR1 SGHDT, CDR2 YYEEEE.

The chain couples TRBV4-1 to TRBJ1-4; 7 positions agree with TRBD1. Germline loops: CDR1 MGHRA, CDR2 YSYEKL. With V trimmed by 0 bases and J by 0 bases, 10 bases remained unmatched. This CDR3 spans 19 amino acids. The CDR3 protein is CASSQDRQGTNPTNEKLFF. The CDR3 DNA follows: TGCGCCAGCAGCCAAGATAGACAGGGAACTAACCCAACTAATGAAAAACTGTTTTTT.

The CDR3 DNA reads as TGTGCCAGCAGTTTACAGCCCAGCGGCGGGGAGCTGTTTTTT. Its translation: CASSLQPSGGELFF. The chain joins TRBV27 to TRBJ2-2; possibly TRBD2 for D (5 bases). This CDR3 has 14 amino acids. Trimming pared 2 bases from V and 7 bases from J, leaving 11 bases between. In germline, CDR1 is MNHEY, CDR2 SMNVEV (reference sequence).

This rearrangement joins TRBV19 to TRBJ1-4; 8 positions match TRBD1. After removal of 3 bases from V and 10 bases from J, the junction contained 10 bases not matched to a gene. The V gene's germline CDR1 is LNHDA and CDR2 SQIVND (reference sequence). There are 15 residues in the CDR3. The CDR3 nucleotides are TGTGCCAGTAGTATCCTAGGACAGGGTAGTGGAAAACTGTTTTTT. Translated: CASSILGQGSGKLFF.

The CDR3 loop reads CASSALAGGGETQYF. For the CDR3, the DNA is TGTGCCAGCAGCGCCCTAGCGGGGGGCGGGGAGACCCAGTACTTC. The chain couples TRBV9 to TRBJ2-5; 11 nucleotides agree with TRBD2. V lost 3 bases and J lost 5; bases outside the gene matches: 6. Looked up from germline, CDR1 is SGDLS and CDR2 is YYNGEE. The CDR3 loop spans 15 amino acids.

Comments on this clone: Additional DNA sequences in this sample encode the identical CDR3. J is TRBJ2-7 and V is TRBV5-1; 11 bases map to TRBD1. Losses at the gene ends were 4 bases for V and 4 bases for J; bases not matched to a gene: 4. This CDR3 is 14 amino acids long. Germline V lookup: CDR1 SGHRS, CDR2 YFSETQ. CDR3 DNA: TGCGCCAGCAGCGTGGGACAGGGGGGATACGAGCAGTACTTC. Protein: CASSVGQGGYEQYF.

Here the CDR3 reads CASSLGGGSYNEQFF. CDR3 coding DNA: TGTGCCAGCAGTTTAGGCGGGGGTTCCTACAATGAGCAGTTCTTC. The chain couples TRBV28 to TRBJ2-1; 7 nucleotides match TRBD2. The CDR3 spans 15 residues. After removal of 2 bases from V and 1 base from J, the junction contained 2 bases not matched to a gene. Germline V CDR1 and CDR2: MDHEN, SYDVKM.

This rearrangement joins TRBV14 to TRBJ1-1; D is uncertain. With 4 bases removed from V and 1 base from J, the gap between germline ends came to 7 bases. This CDR3 contains 13 residues. Germline CDR1 reads SGHDN; CDR2 reads FVKESK. CDR3 nucleotide sequence: TGTGCCAGCAGCCTGGCCCCGAACACTGAAGCTTTCTTT. The encoded protein is CASSLAPNTEAFF. The full variable domain, with the rest looked up from reference TRBV14 and TRBJ1-1, is EAGVTQFPSHSVIEKGQTVTLRCDPISGHDNLYWYRRVMGKEIKFLLHFVKESKQDESGMPNNRFLAERTGGTYSTLKVQPAELEDSGVYFCASSLAPNTEAFFGQGTRLTVV.

The V and J genes are TRBV10-3 and TRBJ2-7; D gene unclear. The CDR3 is made up of 15 amino acids. V lost 3 bases, J lost 1 base, and 13 bases lay in between. The germline CDR1 and CDR2 sequences are ENHRY and SYGVKD. The CDR3 DNA reads as TGTGCCATCAGTGACCCCCCTGCAGGATCCTACGAGCAGTACTTC. This encodes CAISDPPAGSYEQYF.

The chain recombines TRBV5-4 with TRBJ2-5; tentative D call: TRBD2 (6 bases). The germline V gene encodes CDR1 SGHNT and CDR2 YYREEE (reference sequence). The V end was cut by 2 bases, the J end by 5 bases, with 13 bases between. The CDR3 covers 14 residues. CDR3 loop: CASSFGTSKETQYF. The CDR3 DNA reads as TGTGCCAGCAGCTTCGGGACTTCGAAGGAGACCCAGTACTTC.

The chain has TRBV4-1 and TRBJ1-4; D unresolved. The ends were cut back, 6 bases at V and 5 bases at J, with 13 bases in the middle. This CDR3 is built from 14 residues. The V gene's germline CDR1 is MGHRA and CDR2 YSYEKL. Here the CDR3 reads CASRSYDWNEKLFF. The CDR3 region has the DNA TGCGCCAGCAGATCTTACGACTGGAATGAAAAACTGTTTTTT.

This clone has more than one count but fewer than ten. The chain combines TRBV3-1 (or the pseudogene TRBV3-2) with TRBJ1-1, with 10 bases matching TRBD1. This CDR3 has 17 residues. Germline assignment: CDR1 LGHDT and CDR2 YNNKEL (reference sequence). V lost 4 bases to trimming and J lost 6 bases; unmatched junction nucleotides: 14. The CDR3 coding sequence is TGTGCCAGCAGCCCCCCGGGACAGGGGCGTCTTTTGGCTGAAGCTTTCTTT. Translated, it gives CASSPPGQGRLLAEAFF.

The V call is TRBV7-8, the J call TRBJ1-5; the match to TRBD1 covers 9 bases. J lost 7 bases, V lost 5 bases, and 9 bases had no gene match. This CDR3 has 15 amino acids. The germline V gene has CDR1 SGHVS and CDR2 FQNEAQ. In DNA, the CDR3 is TGTGCCAGCAGCCGGACAGGGGAGCCGCGGCAGCCCCAGCATTTT. Amino acid sequence: CASSRTGEPRQPQHF.